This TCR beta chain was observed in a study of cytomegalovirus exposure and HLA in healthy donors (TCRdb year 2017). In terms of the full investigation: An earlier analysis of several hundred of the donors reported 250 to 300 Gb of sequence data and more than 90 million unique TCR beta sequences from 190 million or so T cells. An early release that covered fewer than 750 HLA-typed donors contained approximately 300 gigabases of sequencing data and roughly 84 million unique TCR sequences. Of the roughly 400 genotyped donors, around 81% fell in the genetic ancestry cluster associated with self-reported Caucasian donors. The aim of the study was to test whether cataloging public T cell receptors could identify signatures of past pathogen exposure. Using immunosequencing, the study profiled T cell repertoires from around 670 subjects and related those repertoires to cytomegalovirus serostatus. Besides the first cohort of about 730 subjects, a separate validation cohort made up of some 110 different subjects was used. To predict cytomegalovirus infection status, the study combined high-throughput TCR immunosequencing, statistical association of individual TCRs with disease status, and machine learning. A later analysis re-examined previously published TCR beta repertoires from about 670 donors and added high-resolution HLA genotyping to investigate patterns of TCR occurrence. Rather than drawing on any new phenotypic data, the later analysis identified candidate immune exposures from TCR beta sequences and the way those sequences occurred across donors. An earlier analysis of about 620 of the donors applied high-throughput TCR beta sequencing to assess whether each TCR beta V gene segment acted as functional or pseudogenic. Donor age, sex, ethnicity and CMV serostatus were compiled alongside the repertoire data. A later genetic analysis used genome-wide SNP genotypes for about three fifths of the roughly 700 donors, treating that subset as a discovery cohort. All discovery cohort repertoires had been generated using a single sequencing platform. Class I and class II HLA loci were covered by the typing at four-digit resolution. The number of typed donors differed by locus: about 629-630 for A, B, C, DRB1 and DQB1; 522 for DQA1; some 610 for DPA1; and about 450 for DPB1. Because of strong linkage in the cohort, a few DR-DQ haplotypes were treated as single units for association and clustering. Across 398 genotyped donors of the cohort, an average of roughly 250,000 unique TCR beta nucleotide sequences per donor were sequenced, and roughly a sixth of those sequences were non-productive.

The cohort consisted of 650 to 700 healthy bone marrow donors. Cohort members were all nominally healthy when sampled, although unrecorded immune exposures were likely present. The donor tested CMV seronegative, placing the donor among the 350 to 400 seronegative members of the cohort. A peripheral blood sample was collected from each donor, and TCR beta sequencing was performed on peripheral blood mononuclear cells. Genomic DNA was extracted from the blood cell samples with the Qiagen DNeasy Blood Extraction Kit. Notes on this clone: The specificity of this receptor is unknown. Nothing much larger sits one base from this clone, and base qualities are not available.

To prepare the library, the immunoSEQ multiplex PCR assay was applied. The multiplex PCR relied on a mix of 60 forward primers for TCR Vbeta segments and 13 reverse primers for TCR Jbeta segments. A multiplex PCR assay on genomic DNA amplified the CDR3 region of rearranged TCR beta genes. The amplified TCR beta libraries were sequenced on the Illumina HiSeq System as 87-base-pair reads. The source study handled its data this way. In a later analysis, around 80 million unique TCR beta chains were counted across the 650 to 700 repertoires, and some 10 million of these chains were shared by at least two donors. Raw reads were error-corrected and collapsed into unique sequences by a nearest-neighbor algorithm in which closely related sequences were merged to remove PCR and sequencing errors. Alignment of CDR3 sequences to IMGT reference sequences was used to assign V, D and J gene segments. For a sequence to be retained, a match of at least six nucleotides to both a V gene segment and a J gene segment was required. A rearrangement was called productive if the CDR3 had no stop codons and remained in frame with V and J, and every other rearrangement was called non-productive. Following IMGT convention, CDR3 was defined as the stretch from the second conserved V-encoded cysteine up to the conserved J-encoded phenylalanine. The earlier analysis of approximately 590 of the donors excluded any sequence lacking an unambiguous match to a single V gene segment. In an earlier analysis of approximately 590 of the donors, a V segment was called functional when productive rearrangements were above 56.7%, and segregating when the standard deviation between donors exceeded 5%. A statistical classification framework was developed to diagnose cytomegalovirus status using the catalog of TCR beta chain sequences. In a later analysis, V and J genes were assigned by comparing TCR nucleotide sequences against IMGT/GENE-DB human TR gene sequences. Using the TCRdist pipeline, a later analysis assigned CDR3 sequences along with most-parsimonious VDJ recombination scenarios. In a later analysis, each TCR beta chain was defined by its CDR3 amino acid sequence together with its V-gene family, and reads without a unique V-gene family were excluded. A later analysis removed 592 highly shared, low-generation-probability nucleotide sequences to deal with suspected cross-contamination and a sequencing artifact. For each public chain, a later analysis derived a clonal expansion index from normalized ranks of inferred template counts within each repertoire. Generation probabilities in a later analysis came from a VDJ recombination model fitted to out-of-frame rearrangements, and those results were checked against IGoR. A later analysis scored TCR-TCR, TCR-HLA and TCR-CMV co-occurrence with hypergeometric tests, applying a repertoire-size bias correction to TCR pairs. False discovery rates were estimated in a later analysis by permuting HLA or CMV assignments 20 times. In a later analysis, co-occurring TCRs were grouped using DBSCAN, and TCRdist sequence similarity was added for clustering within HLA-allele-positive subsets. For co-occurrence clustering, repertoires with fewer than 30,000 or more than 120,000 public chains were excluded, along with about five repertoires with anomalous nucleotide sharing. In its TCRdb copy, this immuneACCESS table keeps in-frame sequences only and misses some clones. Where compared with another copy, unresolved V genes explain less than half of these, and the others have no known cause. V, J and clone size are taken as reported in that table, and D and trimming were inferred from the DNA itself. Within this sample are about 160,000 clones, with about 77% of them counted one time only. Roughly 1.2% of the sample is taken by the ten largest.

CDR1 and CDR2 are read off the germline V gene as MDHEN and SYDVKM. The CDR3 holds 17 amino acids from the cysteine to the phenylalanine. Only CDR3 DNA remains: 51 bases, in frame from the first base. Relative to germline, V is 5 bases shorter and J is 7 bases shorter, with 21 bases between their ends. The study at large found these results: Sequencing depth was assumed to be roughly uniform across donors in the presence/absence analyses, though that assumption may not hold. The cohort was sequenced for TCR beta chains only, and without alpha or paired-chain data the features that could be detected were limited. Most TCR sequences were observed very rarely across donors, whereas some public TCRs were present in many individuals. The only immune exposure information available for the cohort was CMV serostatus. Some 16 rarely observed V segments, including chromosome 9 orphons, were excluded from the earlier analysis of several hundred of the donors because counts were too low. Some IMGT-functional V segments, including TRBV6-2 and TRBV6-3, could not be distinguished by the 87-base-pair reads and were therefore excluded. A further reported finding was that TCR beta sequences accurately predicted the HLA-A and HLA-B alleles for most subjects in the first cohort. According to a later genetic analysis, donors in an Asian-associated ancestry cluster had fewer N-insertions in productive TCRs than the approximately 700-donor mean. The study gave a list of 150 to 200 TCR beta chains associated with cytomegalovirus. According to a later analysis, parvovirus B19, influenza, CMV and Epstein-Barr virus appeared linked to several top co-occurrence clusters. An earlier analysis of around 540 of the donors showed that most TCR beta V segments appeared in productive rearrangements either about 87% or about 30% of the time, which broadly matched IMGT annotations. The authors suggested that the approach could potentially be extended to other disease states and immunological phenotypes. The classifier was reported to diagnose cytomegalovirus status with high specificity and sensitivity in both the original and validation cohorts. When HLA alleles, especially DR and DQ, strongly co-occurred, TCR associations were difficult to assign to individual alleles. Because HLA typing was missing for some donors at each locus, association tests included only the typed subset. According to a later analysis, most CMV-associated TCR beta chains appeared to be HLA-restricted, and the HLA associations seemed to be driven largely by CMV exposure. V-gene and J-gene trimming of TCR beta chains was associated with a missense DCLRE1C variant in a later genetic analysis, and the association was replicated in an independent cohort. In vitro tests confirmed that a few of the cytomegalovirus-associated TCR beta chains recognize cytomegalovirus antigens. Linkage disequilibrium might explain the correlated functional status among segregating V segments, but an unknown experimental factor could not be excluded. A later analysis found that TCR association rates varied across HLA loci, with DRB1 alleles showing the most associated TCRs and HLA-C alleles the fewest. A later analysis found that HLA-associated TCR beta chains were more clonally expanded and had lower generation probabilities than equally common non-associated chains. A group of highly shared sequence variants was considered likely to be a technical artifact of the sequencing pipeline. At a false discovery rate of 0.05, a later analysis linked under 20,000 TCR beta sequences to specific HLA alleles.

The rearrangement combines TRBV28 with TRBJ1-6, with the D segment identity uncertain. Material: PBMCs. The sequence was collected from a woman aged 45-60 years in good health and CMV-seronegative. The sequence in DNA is TGTGCCAGCAGTCTCCTATCGCTCAGGTCCTGGAATTCACCCCTCCACTTT. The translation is CASSLLSLRSWNSPLHF.